This is a list of T cell receptor beta chains from one sample in a study of T cells in Graves' hyperthyroidism and ophthalmopathy. MiXCR, run by TCRdb on the multiplex PCR reads, gives a single entry per CDR3 protein. Of hundreds of thousands of distinct CDR3 sequences detected, 35% to 55% appear once; the ten largest clones hold roughly 8.2%. The sequencing sample was made of peripheral blood or thyroid tissue (not recorded which). Receptors originate from a young woman with Graves' hyperthyroidism. Both conserved end residues are part of each CDR3. Each record gives: J gene, V gene, clone size, D gene, CDR3 DNA, CDR3 protein. A D gene is named only where the DNA matches it firmly. Clone size, where shown, is once, few, many, or a class for clones that have expanded.

TRBJ1-5	TRBV2	many	.	TGTGCCAGCAGGCAAGACAGTTCCAATCAGCCCCAGCATTTT	CASRQDSSNQPQHF
TRBJ2-5	TRBV7-8	.	TRBD2	TGTGCCAGCAGCTCCCGGACTAGCGGGAGTTGGGGGACCCAGTACTTC	CASSSRTSGSWGTQYF
TRBJ1-5	TRBV2	few	.	TGTGCCAGCAGTTTTACGACGGGTCAGCCCCAGCATTTT	CASSFTTGQPQHF
TRBJ2-1	TRBV14	.	.	TGTGCCAGCAGCCAAGGGCTAGGAAGGGGCGGTGAGCAGTTCTTC	CASSQGLGRGGEQFF
TRBJ2-7	TRBV29-1	many	TRBD1	TGCAGCGTTCTACCGGGACAGGGGGGAGAGCAGTACTTC	CSVLPGQGGEQYF
TRBJ1-5	TRBV19	few	.	TGTGCCAGTAACCCGACAGTAGATCAGCCCCAGCATTTT	CASNPTVDQPQHF
TRBJ2-7	TRBV29-1	many	.	TGCAGCGGCGGATCCCTTCTCGAGCAGTACTTC	CSGGSLLEQYF
TRBJ2-7	TRBV2	once	TRBD2	TGTGCCAGCAGTTATCTAGCGGGAGAGAGAGATTCCTACGAGCAGTACTTC	CASSYLAGERDSYEQYF
TRBJ1-2	TRBV15	.	TRBD1	TGTGCCACCAGCCTTCGGACAGGGTATCGCTACACCTTC	CATSLRTGYRYTF
TRBJ2-2	TRBV24-1	many	.	TGTGCCACCAGTGATCGAGCGAACACCGGGGAGCTGTTTTTT	CATSDRANTGELFF
TRBJ2-7	TRBV7-9	few	.	TGTGCCAGCAGCTTAAGTTCATACGGGCAGTACTTC	CASSLSSYGQYF
TRBJ1-2	TRBV25-1	.	.	TGTGCCAGCAGTACCTCAGGGGCGCGAGGCTACACCTTC	CASSTSGARGYTF
TRBJ1-4	TRBV9	many	.	TGTGCCAGCAGCGTACGTATAAGGGGAGACGAAAAACTGTTTTTT	CASSVRIRGDEKLFF
TRBJ1-2	TRBV20-1	few	.	TGCAGTGCTCGGACGGCTAACTATGGCTACACCTTC	CSARTANYGYTF
TRBJ1-1	TRBV7-6	.	.	TGTGCCAGCAGTCCAGAAGACACTGAAGCTTTCTTT	CASSPEDTEAFF
TRBJ1-1	TRBV29-1	once	TRBD1	TGCAGCGTAGTGACAGGGGCAGCTTTCTTT	CSVVTGAAFF
TRBJ1-3	TRBV6-1	.	.	TGTGCCACCAGCGAAGAGAGCTCTGGAAACACCATATATTTT	CATSEESSGNTIYF
TRBJ1-5	TRBV12-3/TRBV12-4	.	.	TGTGCCAGCAGTTACGAGTGGGGTCAGCCCCAGCATTTT	CASSYEWGQPQHF
TRBJ2-2	TRBV19	.	.	TGTGCCAGTACTAATATCGGCGTTTCTTGGGAGCTGTTTTTT	CASTNIGVSWELFF
TRBJ2-7	TRBV29-1	few	.	TGCAGCGTTGCACGACAGGACTACGAGCAGTACTTC	CSVARQDYEQYF
TRBJ2-7	TRBV20-1	.	TRBD2	TGCAGTGCTAGAACAGCGGGAGATTCCTACGAGCAGTACTTC	CSARTAGDSYEQYF
TRBJ1-1	TRBV7-3	.	.	TGTGCCAGCAGCGGGGGATTTGTCAATGAAGCTTTCTTT	CASSGGFVNEAFF
TRBJ2-2	TRBV20-1	few	TRBD1	TGCAGTGCTAGATTCCGGACAGGTTCGGTCACCGGGGAGCTGTTTTTT	CSARFRTGSVTGELFF
TRBJ1-1	TRBV29-1	.	TRBD1	TGCAGCTATGGACAGGGCACTGGGGAGACTGAAGCTTTCTTT	CSYGQGTGETEAFF
TRBJ2-7	TRBV5-1	.	.	TGCGCCAGCAGCACCTCTACGACAGAATTCTACGAGCAGTACTTC	CASSTSTTEFYEQYF
TRBJ2-7	TRBV20-1	.	.	TGCAGTGCTGGCCCGGGGTCCTACGAGCAGTACTTC	CSAGPGSYEQYF
TRBJ1-2	TRBV5-8	.	TRBD1	TGTGCCAGCAGCATCTATGACAGGGGGCGAGATGGCTACACCTTC	CASSIYDRGRDGYTF
TRBJ1-2	TRBV7-2	few	.	TGTGCCAGCAGCTATCCGGGCCGAAGTCTGTCTTATGGCTACACCTTC	CASSYPGRSLSYGYTF
TRBJ1-4	TRBV2	.	.	TGTGCCAGCCGGACTAGCGGGATATCTAATGAAAAACTGTTTTTT	CASRTSGISNEKLFF
TRBJ1-4	TRBV15	many	TRBD1	TGTGCCACCAGCCGGGACAGGGGGAGCGAAAAACTGTTTTTT	CATSRDRGSEKLFF
TRBJ2-7	TRBV7-9	.	.	TGTGCCAGCAGCTTAGACGGGGTCAATGAGCAGTACTTC	CASSLDGVNEQYF
TRBJ1-4	TRBV7-8	.	TRBD1	TGTGCCAGCAGCCCACAGGGGGCTGGTAATGAAAAACTGTTTTTT	CASSPQGAGNEKLFF
TRBJ2-7	TRBV24-1	.	TRBD2	TGTGCCACCGGGGGGGCTAGCGGGAGAGGCGAGCAGTACTTC	CATGGASGRGEQYF
TRBJ1-5	TRBV10-3	.	.	TGTGCCATCAGTGAGGCGCGGAGCAATCAGCCCCAGCATTTT	CAISEARSNQPQHF
TRBJ1-2	TRBV2	.	.	TGTGCCAGCAGTGAAAAGGATGGCTACACCTTC	CASSEKDGYTF
TRBJ2-3	TRBV11-2	.	TRBD1	TGTGCCAGCAGCGTAGGGGGCAACACAGATACGCAGTATTTT	CASSVGGNTDTQYF
TRBJ2-2	TRBV7-9	.	TRBD2	TGCGCCAGCAGCCCGACTAGCTCAGGCGGGGAGCTGTTTTTT	CASSPTSSGGELFF
TRBJ1-1	TRBV6-2/TRBV6-3	.	.	TGTGCCAGCAGTTACTCGATAGAGGCGGGAGCGACTGAAGCTTTCTTT	CASSYSIEAGATEAFF
TRBJ2-7	TRBV9	.	TRBD1	TGTGCCAGCAGCCCAACCCAGGGGGCAGGGATATACGAGCAGTACTTC	CASSPTQGAGIYEQYF
TRBJ2-5	TRBV7-9	.	TRBD1	TGTGCCAGCAGCCCCCCCCGTGGGACAGGGGTGATGGAGACCCAGTACTTC	CASSPPRGTGVMETQYF
TRBJ1-5	TRBV20-1	.	.	TGCAGTGCTATCACAGGGTACAATCAGCCCCAGCATTTT	CSAITGYNQPQHF
TRBJ2-7	TRBV10-1	.	.	TGCGCCAGCAGTGTGTCGGACCCCCGGGACGAGCAGTACTTC	CASSVSDPRDEQYF
TRBJ1-3	TRBV5-1	once	.	TGCGCCAGCAGCTTGGCAACTGGACAGTACACCATATATTTT	CASSLATGQYTIYF
TRBJ1-1	TRBV24-1	.	TRBD1	TGTGCCACCAGTGACACCACAGGGGCTGGGAACACTGAAGCTTTCTTT	CATSDTTGAGNTEAFF
TRBJ2-5	TRBV7-2	.	TRBD2	TGTGCCAGCAGCTTAGACGCGGGAGGAAAGACCCAGTACTTC	CASSLDAGGKTQYF
TRBJ1-2	TRBV7-2	.	.	TGTGCCAGCAGCTTGGGGATGATACGGAGCTATGGCTACACCTTC	CASSLGMIRSYGYTF
TRBJ2-6	TRBV10-3	.	.	TGTGCCATCAGTGACGTGGGCGGTTCTGGGGCCAACGTCCTGACTTTC	CAISDVGGSGANVLTF
TRBJ1-2	TRBV7-9	.	.	TGTGCCAGCAGCTGTATCCGGGCAGATAGTAACTATGGCTACACCTTC	CASSCIRADSNYGYTF
TRBJ1-5	TRBV25-1	.	.	TGTGCCAGGGATTATCAGCCCCAGCATTTT	CARDYQPQHF
TRBJ2-5	TRBV6-5	few	.	TGTGCCAGCAGTTACTTTGGGACGCCGCAAGAGACCCAGTACTTC	CASSYFGTPQETQYF
TRBJ1-4	TRBV2	.	TRBD1	TGTGCCAGCAGTTTGGCAGGGGGACGGGAAAAACTGTTTTTT	CASSLAGGREKLFF
TRBJ1-1	TRBV29-1	few	.	TGCAGCGTTGATCGGGGGCGCGCGATGAACACTGAAGCTTTCTTT	CSVDRGRAMNTEAFF